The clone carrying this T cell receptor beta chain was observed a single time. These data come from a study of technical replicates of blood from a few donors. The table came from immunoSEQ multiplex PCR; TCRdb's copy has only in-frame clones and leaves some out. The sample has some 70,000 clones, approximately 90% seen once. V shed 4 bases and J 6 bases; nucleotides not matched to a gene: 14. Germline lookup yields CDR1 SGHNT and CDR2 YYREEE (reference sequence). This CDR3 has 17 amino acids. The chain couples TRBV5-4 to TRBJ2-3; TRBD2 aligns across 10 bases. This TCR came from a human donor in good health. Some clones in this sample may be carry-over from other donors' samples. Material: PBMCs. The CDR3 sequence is CASSRHSRAGGSDTQYF. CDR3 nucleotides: TGTGCCAGCAGCCGACACTCCAGAGCGGGGGGGTCCGATACGCAGTATTTT.